What follows is one T cell receptor (beta chain) and its context. Its antigen is not known. These data belong to a study of a mutant IDH1 vaccine in newly diagnosed glioma. As for the study in general: Visit timing is recorded as week 35 for V12 and week 47 for V13.

V shed 4 bases, J shed 0 bases, and the junction held 8 bases outside the gene matches. The CDR3 has 17 residues. Per the germline V gene, CDR1 is MNHNS and CDR2 is SASEGT. Described time point: week 35, safety follow-up. The study gave 300 ug of mutant IDH1 20-mer peptide per vaccine dose, with topical imiquimod. New WHO grade 3 or 4 astrocytomas that were IDH1-mutant and ATRX-lost had been found in donors. Sequencing used immunoSEQ multiplex PCR; TCRdb keeps in-frame clones, though not all of them. The sample comprises about 33,000 clones, about four fifths of which are singletons, and about 7% rests with the top ten. Study-level findings and limits: Apparently unrelated to pseudoprogression were changes in the top peripheral T cell clonotypes.

The chain links TRBV6-1 to TRBJ1-5; 8 nucleotides match TRBD1. Sequenced material: PBMCs, taken from a glioma patient whose treatment included an IDH1 peptide vaccine. This TCR came from a woman under 30 with glioma. CDR3 in DNA: TGTGCCAGCAGTGGACCGGGACAGGTTAATAGCAATCAGCCCCAGCATTTT. This codes for CASSGPGQVNSNQPQHF.